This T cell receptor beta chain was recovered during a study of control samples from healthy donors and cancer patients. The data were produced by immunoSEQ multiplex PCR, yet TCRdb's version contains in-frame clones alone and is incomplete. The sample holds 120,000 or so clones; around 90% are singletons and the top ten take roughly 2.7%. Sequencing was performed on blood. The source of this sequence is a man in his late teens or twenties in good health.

The CDR3: CASRRGRDSNQPQHF. CDR3 coding DNA: TGTGCCAGCCGCAGGGGGAGAGATAGCAATCAGCCCCAGCATTTT. The chain uses TRBV27 and TRBJ1-5, with 7 bases lining up with TRBD1. Germline V gene sequence: CDR1 MNHEY, CDR2 SMNVEV (reference sequence). V lost 8 bases, J lost 0 bases, and 7 bases stayed unmatched. The CDR3 totals 15 residues.